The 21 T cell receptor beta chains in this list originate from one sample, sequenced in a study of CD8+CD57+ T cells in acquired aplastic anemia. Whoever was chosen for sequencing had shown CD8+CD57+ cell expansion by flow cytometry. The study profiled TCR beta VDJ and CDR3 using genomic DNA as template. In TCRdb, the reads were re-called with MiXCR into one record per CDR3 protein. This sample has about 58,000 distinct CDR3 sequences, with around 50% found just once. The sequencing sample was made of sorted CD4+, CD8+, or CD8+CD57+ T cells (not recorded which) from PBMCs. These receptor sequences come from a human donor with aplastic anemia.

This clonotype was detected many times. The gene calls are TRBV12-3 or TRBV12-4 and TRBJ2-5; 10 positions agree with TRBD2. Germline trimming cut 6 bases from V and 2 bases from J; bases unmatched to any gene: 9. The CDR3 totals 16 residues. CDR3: CASSLPSSGGQETQYF. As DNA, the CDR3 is TGTGCCAGCAGCCTACCCTCTAGCGGGGGTCAAGAGACCCAGTACTTC.

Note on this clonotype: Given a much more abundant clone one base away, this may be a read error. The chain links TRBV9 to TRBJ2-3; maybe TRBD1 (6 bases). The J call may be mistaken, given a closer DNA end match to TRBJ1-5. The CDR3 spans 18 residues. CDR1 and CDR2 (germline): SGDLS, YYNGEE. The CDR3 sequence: CASSERLAGGRSPDTQHF. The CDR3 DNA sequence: TGTGCCAGCAGTGAAAGACTAGCGGGGGGGCGGTCCCCAGATACGCAGCATTTT.

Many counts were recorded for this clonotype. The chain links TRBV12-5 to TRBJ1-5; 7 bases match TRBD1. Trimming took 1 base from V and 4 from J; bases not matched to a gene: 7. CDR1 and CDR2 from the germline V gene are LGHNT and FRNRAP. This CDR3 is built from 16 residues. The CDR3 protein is CASGLDRDSKNQPQHF. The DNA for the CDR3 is TGTGCTAGTGGTTTGGACCGGGACAGCAAGAATCAGCCCCAGCATTTT.

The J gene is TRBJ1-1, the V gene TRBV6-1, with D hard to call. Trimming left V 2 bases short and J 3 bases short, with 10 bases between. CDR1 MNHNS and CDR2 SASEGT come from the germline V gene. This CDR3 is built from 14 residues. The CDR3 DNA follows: TGTGCCAGCAGTGAAACGGTAAAGGACACTGAAGCTTTCTTT. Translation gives CASSETVKDTEAFF.

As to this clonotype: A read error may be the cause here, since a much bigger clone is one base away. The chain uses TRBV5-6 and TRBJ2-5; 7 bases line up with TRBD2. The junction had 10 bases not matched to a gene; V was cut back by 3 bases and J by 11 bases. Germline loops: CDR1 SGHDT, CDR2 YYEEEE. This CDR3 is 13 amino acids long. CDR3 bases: TGTGCCAGCAGCTCGGGACTACCTAATGAGCAGTACTTC. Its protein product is CASSSGLPNEQYF.

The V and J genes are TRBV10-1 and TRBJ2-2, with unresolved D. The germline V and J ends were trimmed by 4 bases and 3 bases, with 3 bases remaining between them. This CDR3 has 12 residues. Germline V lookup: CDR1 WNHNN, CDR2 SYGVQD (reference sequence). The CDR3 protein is CASSADTGELFF. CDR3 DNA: TGCGCCAGCAGTGCGGACACCGGGGAGCTGTTTTTT.

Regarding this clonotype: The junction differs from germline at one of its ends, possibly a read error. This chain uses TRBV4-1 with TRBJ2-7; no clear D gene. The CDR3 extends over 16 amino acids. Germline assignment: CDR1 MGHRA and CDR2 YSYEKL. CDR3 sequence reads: CASSQDGLDGSYEQYF. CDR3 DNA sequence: TGTGCCAGCAGCCAAGATGGGCTCGACGGTTCCTACGAGCAGTACTTC.

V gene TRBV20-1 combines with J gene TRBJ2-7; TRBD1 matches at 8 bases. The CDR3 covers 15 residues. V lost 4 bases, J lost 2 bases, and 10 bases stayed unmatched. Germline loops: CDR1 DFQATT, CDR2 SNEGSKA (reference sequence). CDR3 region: CSATLTTGDPYEQYF. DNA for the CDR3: TGCAGTGCTACTTTGACGACAGGGGACCCCTACGAGCAGTACTTC.

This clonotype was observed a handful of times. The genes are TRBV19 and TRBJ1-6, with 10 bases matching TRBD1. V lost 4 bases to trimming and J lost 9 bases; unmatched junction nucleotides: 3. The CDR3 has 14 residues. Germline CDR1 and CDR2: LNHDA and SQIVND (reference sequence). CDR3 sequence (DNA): TGTGCCAGTAGTACGGGACAGGGGACTTCACCCCTCCACTTT. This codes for CASSTGQGTSPLHF.

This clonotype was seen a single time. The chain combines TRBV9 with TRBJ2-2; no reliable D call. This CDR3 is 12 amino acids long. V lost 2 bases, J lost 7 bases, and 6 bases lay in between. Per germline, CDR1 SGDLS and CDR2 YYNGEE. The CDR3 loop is CASSVASGELFF. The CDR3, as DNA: TGTGCCAGCAGCGTGGCTAGCGGGGAGCTGTTTTTT.

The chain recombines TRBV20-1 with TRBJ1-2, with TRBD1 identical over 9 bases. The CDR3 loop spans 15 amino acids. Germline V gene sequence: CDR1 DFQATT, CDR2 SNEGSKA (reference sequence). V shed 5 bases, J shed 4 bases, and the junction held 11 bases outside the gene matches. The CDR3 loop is CSAGASGTGSYGYTF. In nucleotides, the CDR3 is TGCAGTGCTGGGGCGTCCGGGACAGGGTCCTATGGCTACACCTTC.

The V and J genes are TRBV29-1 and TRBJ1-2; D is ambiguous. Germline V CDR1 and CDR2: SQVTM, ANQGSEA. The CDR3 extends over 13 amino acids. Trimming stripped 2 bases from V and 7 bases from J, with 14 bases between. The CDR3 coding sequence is TGCAGCGTTGAAAAGAGCCTAATGGGTGGCTACACCTTC. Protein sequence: CSVEKSLMGGYTF.

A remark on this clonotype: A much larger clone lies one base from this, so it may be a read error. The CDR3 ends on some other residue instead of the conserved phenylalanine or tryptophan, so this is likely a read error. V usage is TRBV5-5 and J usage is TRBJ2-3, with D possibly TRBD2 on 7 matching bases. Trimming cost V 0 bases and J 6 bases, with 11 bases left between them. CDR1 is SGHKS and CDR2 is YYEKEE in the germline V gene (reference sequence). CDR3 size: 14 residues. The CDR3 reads CASSLAGGRDTQYL. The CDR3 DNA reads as TGTGCCAGCAGCTTGGCGGGGGGCCGTGATACGCAGTATTTA.

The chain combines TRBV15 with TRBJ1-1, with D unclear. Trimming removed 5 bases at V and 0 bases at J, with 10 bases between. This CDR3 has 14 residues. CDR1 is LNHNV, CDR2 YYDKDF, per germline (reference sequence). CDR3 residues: CATSRTRMNTEAFF. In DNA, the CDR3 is TGTGCCACCAGCCGCACTAGGATGAACACTGAAGCTTTCTTT.

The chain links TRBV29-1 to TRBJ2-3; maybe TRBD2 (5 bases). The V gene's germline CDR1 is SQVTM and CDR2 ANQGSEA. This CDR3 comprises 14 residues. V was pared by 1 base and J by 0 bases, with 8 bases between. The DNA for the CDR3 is TGCAGCGTTGAAGGGACTCAGAGCACAGATACGCAGTATTTT. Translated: CSVEGTQSTDTQYF.

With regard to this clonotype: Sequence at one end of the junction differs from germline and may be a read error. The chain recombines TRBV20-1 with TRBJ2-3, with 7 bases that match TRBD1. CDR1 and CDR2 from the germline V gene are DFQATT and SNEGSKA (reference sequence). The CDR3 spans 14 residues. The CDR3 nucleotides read TGCAGTGCTGAGCAGGGTGTTGGGACAGATATGCAGTATTTT. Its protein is CSAEQGVGTDMQYF.

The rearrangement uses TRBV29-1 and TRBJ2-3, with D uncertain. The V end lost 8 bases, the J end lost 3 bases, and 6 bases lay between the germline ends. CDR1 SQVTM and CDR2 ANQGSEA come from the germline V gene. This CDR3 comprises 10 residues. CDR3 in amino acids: CSFSTDTQYF. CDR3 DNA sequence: TGCAGCTTTTCGACAGATACGCAGTATTTT.

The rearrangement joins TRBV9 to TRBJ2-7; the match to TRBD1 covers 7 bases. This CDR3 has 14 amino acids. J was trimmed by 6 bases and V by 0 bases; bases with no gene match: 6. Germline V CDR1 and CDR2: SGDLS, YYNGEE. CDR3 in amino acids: CASSVGDRVSEQYF. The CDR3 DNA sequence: TGTGCCAGCAGCGTAGGAGACAGGGTTTCCGAGCAGTACTTC.

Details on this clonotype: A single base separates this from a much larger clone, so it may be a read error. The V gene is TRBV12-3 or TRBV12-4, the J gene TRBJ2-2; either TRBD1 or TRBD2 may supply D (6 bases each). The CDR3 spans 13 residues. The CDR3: CASSLGGTRELFF. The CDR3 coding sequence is TGTGCCAGCAGTTTGGGGGGCACCCGGGAGCTGTTTTTT.

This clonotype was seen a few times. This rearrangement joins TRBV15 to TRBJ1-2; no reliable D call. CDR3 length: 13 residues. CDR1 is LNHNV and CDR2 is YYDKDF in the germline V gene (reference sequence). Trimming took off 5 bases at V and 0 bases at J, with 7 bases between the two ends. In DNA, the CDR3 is TGTGCCACCAGCGGGGAGTCTAACTATGGCTACACCTTC. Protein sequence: CATSGESNYGYTF.

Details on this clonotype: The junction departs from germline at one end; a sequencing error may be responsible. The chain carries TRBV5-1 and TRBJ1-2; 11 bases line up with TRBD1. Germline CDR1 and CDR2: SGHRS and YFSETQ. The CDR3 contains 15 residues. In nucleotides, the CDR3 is TGCGCCAGCAGCAGCACCGGGACAGGGGGTGATGGCTACACTTTC. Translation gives CASSSTGTGGDGYTF.